One and the same sample provided the 23 T cell receptor beta chains below, sequenced in a study of T-cell reconstitution after alpha-beta-depleted transplantation in children. Preparation of the TCRbeta library was carried out with unique molecular identifiers. Via MiXCR, TCRdb re-called the PCR reads, giving one row per CDR3 protein. The table includes some 240,000 distinct CDR3 sequences, approximately 12% detected once. Here the sequenced sample was PBMCs from the stem cell graft donor, taken from the stem cell graft. The receptors here all came from a human donor who donated a stem cell graft to a child with acute lymphoblastic leukemia.

In this sample, this clonotype turned up many times. The CDR3 sequence is CASSVAPEKSYEQYF. For the CDR3, the DNA is TGTGCCAGCAGCGTAGCTCCAGAGAAGTCGTACGAGCAGTACTTC. The genes are TRBV9 and TRBJ2-7; D is undetermined. V lost 0 bases, J lost 4 bases, and 14 bases lay in between. The CDR3 runs 15 residues. CDR1 is SGDLS and CDR2 is YYNGEE in the germline V gene.

This clonotype was seen repeatedly, ten times or more. The gene calls are TRBV7-2 and TRBJ2-3; a weak D match, TRBD1 (5 bases). V lost 5 bases, J lost 5 bases, and 17 bases lay in between. Germline V lookup: CDR1 SGHTA, CDR2 FQGNSA. The CDR3 totals 15 residues. CDR3 sequence (DNA): TGTGCCAGCAGCCAAATAGGGGCAGTAGGAGATACGCAGTATTTT. This translates into CASSQIGAVGDTQYF.

The table lists this clonotype with a few counts. The chain has TRBV19 and TRBJ1-1; no clear D. This CDR3 has 15 amino acids. CDR1 is LNHDA, CDR2 SQIVND, per germline (reference sequence). V lost 5 bases and J 0 bases, leaving 13 bases between the germline ends. Here the CDR3 reads CASSLTGRLNTEAFF. CDR3 DNA sequence: TGTGCCAGTAGTTTAACTGGACGGCTGAACACTGAAGCTTTCTTT. Filled out from reference TRBV19 and TRBJ1-1, the complete variable domain reads DGGITQSPKYLFRKEGQNVTLSCEQNLNHDAMYWYRQDPGQGLRLIYYSQIVNDFQKGDIAEGYSVSREKKESFPLTVTSAQKNPTAFYLCASSLTGRLNTEAFFGQGTRLTVV.

This clonotype was seen many times. The V and J genes are TRBV20-1 and TRBJ2-2; D remains ambiguous. V was pared by 3 bases and J by 4 bases, with 9 bases between. The CDR3 sequence is 13 residues long. Germline CDR1 DFQATT, CDR2 SNEGSKA (reference sequence). CDR3 nucleotides: TGCAGTGCTAGTCCCCCGAGCACCGGGGAGCTGTTTTTT. Translation gives CSASPPSTGELFF.

There are many counts of this clonotype. V usage is TRBV21-1 and J usage is TRBJ2-5. TRBV21-1 is described as a pseudogene. The CDR3 contains 14 residues. This CDR3 reads CASSKRGFQETQYF. CDR3 in DNA: TGTGCCAGCAGCAAAAGGGGGTTCCAAGAGACCCAGTACTTC.

There are many counts of this clonotype. This chain joins TRBV5-1 and TRBJ2-3, with 9 bases aligning to TRBD2. Germline V gives CDR1 SGHRS, CDR2 YFSETQ. After removal of 4 bases from V and 5 bases from J, the junction contained 8 bases not matched to a gene. CDR3 length: 15 amino acids. CDR3 in amino acids: CASSLELAGGDTQYF. The CDR3 nucleotides are TGCGCCAGCAGCCTGGAACTAGCGGGTGGAGATACGCAGTATTTT. Drawing the rest from reference TRBV5-1 and TRBJ2-3, the complete variable domain is KAGVTQTPRYLIKTRGQQVTLSCSPISGHRSVSWYQQTPGQGLQFLFEYFSETQRNKGNFPGRFSGRQFSNSRSEMNVSTLELGDSALYLCASSLELAGGDTQYFGPGTRLTVL.

This sequence joins TRBV20-1 and TRBJ2-1, with 12 bases aligning to TRBD2. Germline V gives CDR1 DFQATT, CDR2 SNEGSKA (reference sequence). J gave up 7 bases and V 5 bases, and 6 bases lay outside the gene matches. There are 14 residues in the CDR3. The CDR3 loop is CSASGLAGTNEQFF. The CDR3 nucleotides are TGCAGTGCTTCCGGACTAGCGGGAACGAATGAGCAGTTCTTC.

As regards this clonotype: This could be a read error, since a much larger clone is one nucleotide away. The chain links TRBV29-1 to TRBJ2-3, with D maybe TRBD2 (5 bases). The CDR3 runs to 14 residues. CDR1 is SQVTM and CDR2 is ANQGSEA in the germline V gene. CDR3 bases: TGCAGCGCCGAGCGGCAGGCCCCCACAGCTACGCAGTATTTT. Translating gives CSAERQAPTATQYF.

This clonotype has at least ten counts. The chain links TRBV15 to TRBJ1-1; no clear D gene. This CDR3 has 13 amino acids. The germline gives CDR1 LNHNV, CDR2 YYDKDF (reference sequence). V was shortened by 0 bases and J by 4 bases, with 6 bases between the two germline ends. DNA for the CDR3: TGTGCCACCAGCAGAGATCCCGGCACTGAAGCTTTCTTT. Translation gives CATSRDPGTEAFF.

Points on this clonotype: A much more abundant neighbour one base away suggests this may be a read error. This chain links TRBV7-2 with TRBJ2-3, with a tentative D call TRBD1 (5 bases). The CDR3 consists of 16 residues. Germline assignment: CDR1 SGHTA and CDR2 FQGNSA. CDR3 bases: TGTGCCAGCAGCTTAGGGACAATGCATAGCACAGATGCGCAGTATTTT. Protein sequence: CASSLGTMHSTDAQYF.

This clonotype was detected many times. V is TRBV28 and J is TRBJ1-1; D ambiguous. Trimming shortened V by 8 bases and J by 0 bases, and 13 bases separated the two germline ends. The length of the CDR3 is 14 residues. CDR1 is MDHEN and CDR2 is SYDVKM in the germline V gene. The CDR3 region has the DNA TGTGCCAGCGTGTACCAGTACATGAACACTGAAGCTTTCTTT. This translates into CASVYQYMNTEAFF.

There are many counts of this clonotype. The CDR3 nucleotides are TGTGCCAGCAGTTCCGCCCCGTTGGCTGAAGCTTTCTTT. It encodes CASSSAPLAEAFF. The V call is TRBV6-5, the J call TRBJ1-1, with no clear D. The CDR3 covers 13 residues. The V end was cut by 4 bases, the J end by 6 bases, with 12 bases between. Germline CDR1 MNHEY, CDR2 SVGAGI.

This clonotype was seen ten or more times. The chain employs TRBV10-3 and TRBJ2-5; 13 nucleotides align to TRBD2. V dropped 4 bases and J dropped 4; count of bases not matched to a gene: 9. The CDR3 covers 17 residues. CDR1 is ENHRY, CDR2 SYGVKD, per germline. The CDR3 nucleotides are TGTGCCATCAGTGGGGGGACTAGCGGGAATCTTGGAGAGACCCAGTACTTC. It codes for CAISGGTSGNLGETQYF.

This clonotype has at least ten counts. This chain joins TRBV6-1 and TRBJ1-1; D gene ambiguous. Trimming took off 4 bases at V and 8 bases at J, with 8 bases between the two ends. Germline loops: CDR1 MNHNS, CDR2 SASEGT. The CDR3 is 11 residues long. The chain's CDR3 is CASSVEGEAFF. CDR3 nucleotides: TGTGCCAGCAGTGTGGAAGGGGAAGCTTTCTTT.

At least ten counts were recorded for this clonotype. This chain connects TRBV30 to TRBJ2-1; maybe TRBD2 (7 bases). CDR1 is GTSNPN, CDR2 SVGIG, per germline (reference sequence). Trimming stripped 4 bases from V and 8 bases from J, with 12 bases between. This CDR3 contains 12 residues. This chain's CDR3 is CAWMEGGYEQFF. In DNA, the CDR3 is TGTGCCTGGATGGAGGGGGGGTATGAGCAGTTCTTC. Variable domain in full (rest from reference TRBV30 and TRBJ2-1): SQTIHQWPATLVQPVGSPLSLECTVEGTSNPNLYWYRQAAGRGLQLLFYSVGIGQISSEVPQNLSASRPQDRQFILSSKKLLLSDSGFYLCAWMEGGYEQFFGPGTRLTVL.

This clonotype has ten or more counts. The chain recombines TRBV28 with TRBJ2-7; 7 bases agree with TRBD2. Looked up from germline, CDR1 is MDHEN and CDR2 is SYDVKM. The CDR3 extends over 14 amino acids. The ends lost 6 bases at V and 2 bases at J; junction bases unmatched: 7. CDR3 sequence reads: CASSPSGAAYEQYF. The CDR3 DNA sequence: TGTGCCAGCAGCCCGAGCGGGGCCGCCTACGAGCAGTACTTC.

The sample holds many counts of this clonotype. V usage is TRBV27 and J usage is TRBJ1-6; D possibly corresponds to TRBD1 (5 bases). The germline gives CDR1 MNHEY, CDR2 SMNVEV (reference sequence). The CDR3 extends over 16 amino acids. Trimming took off 6 bases at V and 6 bases at J, with 18 bases between the two ends. CDR3 sequence reads: CASRPTASPLNSPLHF. The CDR3, as DNA: TGTGCCAGCAGACCGACAGCATCCCCTCTTAATTCACCCCTCCACTTT.

Concerning this clonotype itself: A much more abundant neighbour one base away suggests this may be a read error. The chain employs TRBV28 and TRBJ1-2; no definite D call. Germline assignment: CDR1 MDHEN and CDR2 SYDVKM. Trimming shortened V by 10 bases and J by 8 bases, and 29 bases separated the two germline ends. The CDR3 is made up of 16 amino acids. DNA of the CDR3: TGTGCCACCGACCCGTCTCGGAAGGGCGGTGTGAGGGGCTACACCTTC. It translates to CATDPSRKGGVRGYTF.

V is TRBV6-1 and J is TRBJ2-5; tentatively, D is TRBD2 (7 bases). V lost 6 bases and J lost 4, with 12 bases in between. The germline V gene has CDR1 MNHNS and CDR2 SASEGT. The CDR3 is 13 residues long. The DNA of the CDR3 is TGTGCCAGCAGCCGGGGGGCTTTAGAGACCCAGTACTTC. This codes for CASSRGALETQYF.

This clonotype was seen many times. V is TRBV7-8 and J is TRBJ2-5; 10 bases line up with TRBD2. The CDR3 is 18 residues long. Germline V lookup: CDR1 SGHVS, CDR2 FQNEAQ. Losses at the gene ends were 1 base for V and 5 bases for J; bases not matched to a gene: 13. The CDR3 sequence is CASSLVRASGRVKETQYF. The CDR3, as DNA: TGTGCCAGCAGCTTAGTGCGGGCTAGCGGGAGAGTAAAGGAGACCCAGTACTTC.

A few counts support this clonotype. The chain employs TRBV5-1 and TRBJ2-3, with a weak D call TRBD2 (6 bases). The V end was cut by 4 bases, the J end by 3 bases, with 12 bases between. The CDR3 covers 14 residues. CDR1 is SGHRS, CDR2 YFSETQ, per germline. DNA of the CDR3: TGCGCCAGCAGCACCTGGGACTTAACAGATACGCAGTATTTT. It translates to CASSTWDLTDTQYF.

This clonotype was seen ten or more times. This chain joins TRBV7-2 and TRBJ2-2; D is uncertain. The germline V gene has CDR1 SGHTA and CDR2 FQGNSA. The CDR3 is made up of 12 amino acids. V dropped 4 bases and J dropped 3 bases, with 3 bases sitting between them. This chain's CDR3 is CASSSDTGELFF. In DNA, the CDR3 is TGTGCCAGCAGCTCCGACACCGGGGAGCTGTTTTTT.

Ten or more counts support this clonotype. V gene TRBV28 combines with J gene TRBJ2-5, with 8 bases identical to TRBD1. After removal of 5 bases from V and 5 bases from J, the junction contained 10 bases not matched to a gene. This CDR3 comprises 15 residues. CDR1 and CDR2 from the germline V gene are MDHEN and SYDVKM. CDR3 nucleotide sequence: TGTGCCAGCAGTCCCCGGGACAGGTTGGAGGAGACCCAGTACTTC. Protein: CASSPRDRLEETQYF.